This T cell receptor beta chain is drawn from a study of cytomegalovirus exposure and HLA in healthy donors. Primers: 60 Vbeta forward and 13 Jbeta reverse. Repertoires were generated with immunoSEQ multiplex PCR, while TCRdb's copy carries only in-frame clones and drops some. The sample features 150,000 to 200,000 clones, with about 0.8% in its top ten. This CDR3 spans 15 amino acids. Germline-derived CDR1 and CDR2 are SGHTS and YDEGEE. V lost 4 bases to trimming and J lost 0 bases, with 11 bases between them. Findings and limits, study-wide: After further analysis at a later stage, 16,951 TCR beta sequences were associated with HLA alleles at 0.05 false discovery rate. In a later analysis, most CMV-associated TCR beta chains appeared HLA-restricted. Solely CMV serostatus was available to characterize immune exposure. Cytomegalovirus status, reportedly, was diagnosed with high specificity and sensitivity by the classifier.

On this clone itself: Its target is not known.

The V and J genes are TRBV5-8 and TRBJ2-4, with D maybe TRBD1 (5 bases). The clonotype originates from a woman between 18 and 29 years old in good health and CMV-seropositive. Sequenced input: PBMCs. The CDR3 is CASSPNRLAKNIQYF. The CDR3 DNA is TGTGCCAGCAGCCCAAACAGGCTAGCCAAAAACATTCAGTACTTC.